These 27 T cell receptor beta chains were all obtained from the same sample, sequenced in a study of stem cell transplantation in POMP-related autoinflammatory disease. Here immunoSEQ multiplex PCR was the method, and the copy in TCRdb shows in-frame clones only, minus some. Among some 65,000 clones, approximately 91% were seen once, and the ten largest hold 0.6% to 0.8%. The source material was CD4+ T cells from PBMCs, sampled after stem cell transplantation. The receptors come from a human patient with POMP-related autoinflammation and immune dysregulation (PRAID). T cells may partly derive from the graft donor.

This chain links TRBV10-3 with TRBJ2-3; D unclear. V was pared by 5 bases and J by 0 bases, with 12 bases between. This CDR3 region has 15 residues. Per the germline V gene, CDR1 is ENHRY and CDR2 is SYGVKD. CDR3 sequence reads: CAISLERASTDTQYF. As DNA, the CDR3 is TGTGCCATCAGTCTAGAACGAGCCAGCACAGATACGCAGTATTTT.

The rearrangement uses TRBV4-1 and TRBJ1-6, with 7 bases identical to TRBD1. The length of the CDR3 is 14 residues. Germline values: CDR1 MGHRA, CDR2 YSYEKL. The trim removed 6 bases at V and 7 bases at J, leaving 6 bases unmatched. This chain's CDR3 is CASRLPGQNSPLHF. Here the CDR3 DNA reads TGCGCCAGCAGACTACCGGGACAGAATTCACCCCTCCACTTT.

The V gene is TRBV9, the J gene TRBJ2-5, with TRBD2 identical over 8 bases. V trimming: 4 bases; J trimming: 4 bases; junction bases outside the gene matches: 6. CDR1 SGDLS and CDR2 YYNGEE come from the germline V gene. The CDR3 contains 14 residues. The CDR3 loop reads CASSRGGRLETQYF. For the CDR3, the DNA is TGTGCCAGCAGCCGGGGGGGTCGATTAGAGACCCAGTACTTC.

This chain uses TRBV5-1 with TRBJ2-5; D uncertain. The V and J ends lost 4 bases and 0 bases respectively, with 7 bases between them. The CDR3 has 13 residues. CDR1 and CDR2 (germline): SGHRS, YFSETQ. CDR3 in amino acids: CASSPMYQETQYF. CDR3 coding DNA: TGCGCCAGCAGCCCCATGTACCAAGAGACCCAGTACTTC.

This sequence joins TRBV25-1 and TRBJ2-2; 8 nucleotides line up with TRBD1. In germline, CDR1 is MGHDK, CDR2 SYGVNS. V was pared by 8 bases and J by 7 bases, with 9 bases of the junction left unmatched. There are 14 residues in the CDR3. CDR3 DNA: TGTGCCAGCCGCGACAGGGGAGGTGGCGGGGAGCTGTTTTTT. Amino acid sequence: CASRDRGGGGELFF.

Here the CDR3 reads CASSVNGFSGNTIYF. In DNA, the CDR3 is TGTGCCAGCAGCGTTAACGGATTTTCTGGAAACACCATATATTTT. The J gene is TRBJ1-3, the V gene TRBV9; no definite D call. The CDR3 is 15 amino acids. The V gene lost 2 bases and the J gene lost 1 base, with 10 bases spanning the gap. Germline V gene data show CDR1 as SGDLS and CDR2 as YYNGEE.

J is TRBJ2-3 and V is TRBV6-4; 14 bases line up with TRBD2. The CDR3 consists of 19 residues. Per germline, CDR1 MRHNA and CDR2 SNTAGT. V lost 8 bases and J lost 3; bases outside the gene matches: 16. The CDR3 protein is CASSTPSGTSGSRTDTQYF. The CDR3 nucleotides are TGTGCCAGCTCTACTCCTTCCGGGACTAGCGGGAGTAGGACAGATACGCAGTATTTT.

The V and J genes are TRBV5-1 and TRBJ2-1; 7 bases are a match to TRBD1. V was clipped by 2 bases and J by 5 bases; unmatched bases: 4. The germline gives CDR1 SGHRS, CDR2 YFSETQ. This CDR3 spans 14 amino acids. CDR3 protein: CASSFNRGDNEQFF. CDR3 nucleotides: TGCGCCAGCAGCTTCAACAGGGGCGACAATGAGCAGTTCTTC.

The chain employs TRBV28 and TRBJ2-3; TRBD1 aligns across 8 bases. This CDR3 has 16 amino acids. V trimming: 2 bases; J trimming: 6 bases; junction bases outside the gene matches: 10. From germline, CDR1 is MDHEN and CDR2 SYDVKM. The CDR3 protein is CASSLVRGRIKDTQYF. The CDR3 DNA reads as TGTGCCAGCAGTTTAGTCAGGGGGCGAATTAAGGATACGCAGTATTTT.

The chain combines TRBV28 with TRBJ2-3; TRBD2 matches 7 bases. Germline-derived CDR1 and CDR2 are MDHEN and SYDVKM. The CDR3 length is 13 residues. Germline trimming cut 3 bases from V and 4 bases from J; bases unmatched to any gene: 1. The CDR3 coding sequence is TGTGCCAGCAGTTTGACTAGCTCAGATACGCAGTATTTT. As protein: CASSLTSSDTQYF.

The chain couples TRBV11-3 to TRBJ2-2, with D unresolved. The CDR3 has 14 amino acids. The germline gives CDR1 SGHNT, CDR2 YENEEA. Trimming stripped 1 base from V and 8 bases from J, with 11 bases between. The CDR3 protein is CASSLGTPTGELFF. The CDR3 nucleotides read TGTGCCAGCAGCTTAGGCACACCTACTGGGGAGCTGTTTTTT.

The rearrangement joins TRBV24-1 to TRBJ2-1; 10 bases are a match to TRBD1. The junction had 4 bases not matched to a gene; V was cut back by 0 bases and J by 6 bases. This CDR3 is built from 16 residues. The V gene's germline CDR1 is KGHDR and CDR2 SFDVKD. CDR3 sequence: CATSDLRQGAINEQFF. The CDR3 DNA reads TGTGCCACCAGTGATTTGCGACAGGGGGCAATCAATGAGCAGTTCTTC.

The chain joins TRBV4-1 to TRBJ2-1, with D perhaps matching TRBD2 (6 bases). The CDR3 has 16 amino acids. V dropped 2 bases and J dropped 4 bases, with 15 bases sitting between them. The germline gives CDR1 MGHRA, CDR2 YSYEKL. In nucleotides, the CDR3 is TGCGCCAGCAGCCAACCCACTAGCTTCGGTTACAATGAGCAGTTCTTC. Its translation: CASSQPTSFGYNEQFF.

This clone was seen only a few times. V is TRBV4-1 and J is TRBJ1-3; a weak D match, TRBD1 (5 bases). V was cut by 1 base and J by 0 bases, with 13 bases left in between. This CDR3 has 17 residues. Germline CDR1 is MGHRA and CDR2 is YSYEKL. The CDR3: CASSQVGTAISGNTIYF. CDR3 nucleotide sequence: TGCGCCAGCAGCCAAGTCGGGACGGCCATCTCTGGAAACACCATATATTTT.

V gene TRBV27 combines with J gene TRBJ2-3, with D possibly matching TRBD2 (6 bases). Trimming took off 2 bases at V and 4 bases at J, with 13 bases between the two ends. Germline V gene lookup returns CDR1 MNHEY and CDR2 SMNVEV (reference sequence). The CDR3 covers 15 residues. CDR3 sequence: CASSLVAGMADTQYF. Written as DNA, the CDR3 is TGTGCCAGCAGTTTAGTTGCGGGAATGGCAGATACGCAGTATTTT.

This sequence joins TRBV27 and TRBJ2-7, with TRBD2 matching 7 bases. The CDR3 covers 14 residues. The germline V gene encodes CDR1 MNHEY and CDR2 SMNVEV (reference sequence). Trimming took 2 bases from V and 12 from J; bases not matched to a gene: 13. The CDR3 coding sequence is TGTGCCAGCAGTTTAGGGGCGGGAGCAGGGTCTCTGTACTTC. Translated: CASSLGAGAGSLYF.

The V gene is TRBV30, the J gene TRBJ2-1; 7 bases map to TRBD2. The CDR3 length is 14 residues. Unmatched junction bases numbered 9, after V lost 2 bases and J lost 8 bases. Germline CDR1 is GTSNPN and CDR2 is SVGIG (reference sequence). The CDR3 nucleotides are TGTGCCTGGAGTAGGGGCGGGAGTTCACATGAGCAGTTCTTC. Translated, it gives CAWSRGGSSHEQFF.

Only a few counts were recorded for this clone. This rearrangement joins TRBV11-2 to TRBJ1-5; tentative D call: TRBD1 (6 bases). Germline CDR1 is SGHAT and CDR2 is FQNNGV. Trimming stripped 5 bases from V and 4 bases from J, with 12 bases between. The CDR3 contains 14 residues. The CDR3 DNA sequence: TGTGCCAGCAGCCCCGACAGGATGAATCAGCCCCAGCATTTT. Protein: CASSPDRMNQPQHF.

The chain couples TRBV2 to TRBJ1-5; no firm D call. This CDR3 has 13 residues. V lost 7 bases to trimming and J lost 0 bases, with 7 bases between them. CDR1 SNHLY and CDR2 FYNNEI come from the germline V gene. CDR3 sequence reads: CASKIYSNQPQHF. The CDR3 DNA reads as TGTGCCAGCAAAATCTATAGCAATCAGCCCCAGCATTTT. Full variable domain (missing parts from reference TRBV2 and TRBJ1-5): EPEVTQTPSHQVTQMGQEVILRCVPISNHLYFYWYRQILGQKVEFLVSFYNNEISEKSEIFDDQFSVERPDGSNFTLKIRSTKLEDSAMYFCASKIYSNQPQHFGDGTRLSIL.

The V call is TRBV7-8, the J call TRBJ1-2; unclear D gene. Between the trimmed V and J ends, which lost 5 bases and 0 bases, there was a span of 10 bases. The CDR3 is 14 residues long. Germline loops: CDR1 SGHVS, CDR2 FQNEAQ. The CDR3 loop reads CASSPRGPNYGYTF. As DNA, the CDR3 is TGTGCCAGCAGCCCGCGTGGGCCTAACTATGGCTACACCTTC.

V gene TRBV18 combines with J gene TRBJ2-7, with D perhaps TRBD2 (5 bases). Germline CDR1 reads KGHSH; CDR2 reads LQKENI. V gave up 2 bases and J gave up 8 bases, with 13 bases separating them. There are 13 residues in the CDR3. DNA for the CDR3: TGTGCCAGCTCACCAGATCCGGGGAGTAAGCAGTACTTC. It is translated as CASSPDPGSKQYF.

The J gene is TRBJ1-1, the V gene TRBV6-5; D is uncertain. Trimming cost V 8 bases and J 0 bases, with 13 bases left between them. This CDR3 spans 14 amino acids. Germline V gives CDR1 MNHEY, CDR2 SVGAGI. CDR3 loop: CASLNSLMNTEAFF. DNA of the CDR3: TGTGCCAGCCTAAATAGCCTCATGAACACTGAAGCTTTCTTT.

This chain connects TRBV27 to TRBJ2-5; D remains ambiguous. Germline V CDR1 and CDR2: MNHEY, SMNVEV (reference sequence). The CDR3 has 13 residues. The V end was cut by 1 base, the J end by 2 bases, with 5 bases between. The CDR3 protein is CASSLLVQETQYF. CDR3 nucleotides: TGTGCCAGCAGTTTATTAGTTCAAGAGACCCAGTACTTC.

The DNA for the CDR3 is TGTGCCAGCAGTTACTCCGACAGACCGAACACTGAAGCTTTCTTT. It is translated as CASSYSDRPNTEAFF. This chain uses TRBV6-5 with TRBJ1-1; tentatively, D is TRBD1 (5 bases). This CDR3 has 15 residues. Germline CDR1 is MNHEY and CDR2 is SVGAGI. Trimming removed 0 bases from V and 1 base from J, with 9 bases in between.

The V call is TRBV7-9, the J call TRBJ2-2, with 7 bases aligning to TRBD1. Germline CDR1 SEHNR, CDR2 FQNEAQ (reference sequence). J lost 2 bases, V lost 5 bases, and 5 bases had no gene match. This CDR3 region has 15 residues. The CDR3 protein is CASSPWDRNTGELFF. The CDR3 region has the DNA TGTGCCAGCAGCCCCTGGGACAGAAACACCGGGGAGCTGTTTTTT.

This sequence joins TRBV2 and TRBJ2-3; D might be TRBD1 or TRBD2, each matching 5 bases. Trimming took off 8 bases at V and 4 bases at J, with 19 bases between the two ends. Germline-derived CDR1 and CDR2 are SNHLY and FYNNEI. This CDR3 spans 15 amino acids. As DNA, the CDR3 is TGTGCCAGCGGGGGAGTATCACCCTTTGCAGATACGCAGTATTTT. Protein product: CASGGVSPFADTQYF. The entire variable domain, with the rest obtained from reference TRBV2 and TRBJ2-3, is as follows: EPEVTQTPSHQVTQMGQEVILRCVPISNHLYFYWYRQILGQKVEFLVSFYNNEISEKSEIFDDQFSVERPDGSNFTLKIRSTKLEDSAMYFCASGGVSPFADTQYFGPGTRLTVL.

The chain uses TRBV11-2 and TRBJ1-3, with TRBD1 as a possible D gene (5 bases). The CDR3 sequence is 16 residues long. Trimming left V 4 bases short and J 0 bases short, with 13 bases between. Germline V gene sequence: CDR1 SGHAT, CDR2 FQNNGV. The CDR3 sequence: CASSSLGHRSGNTIYF. CDR3 nucleotide sequence: TGTGCCAGCAGCTCTCTCGGACACCGCTCTGGAAACACCATATATTTT.